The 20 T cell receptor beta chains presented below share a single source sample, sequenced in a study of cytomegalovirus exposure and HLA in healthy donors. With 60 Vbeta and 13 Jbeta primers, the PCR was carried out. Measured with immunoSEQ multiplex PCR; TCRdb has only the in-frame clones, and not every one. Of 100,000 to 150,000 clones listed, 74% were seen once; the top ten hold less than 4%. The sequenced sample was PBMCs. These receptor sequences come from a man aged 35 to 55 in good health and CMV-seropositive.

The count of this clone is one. CDR3: CASSGRVDQPQHF. CDR3 sequence (DNA): TGTGCCAGCAGTGGCAGGGTGGATCAGCCCCAGCATTTT. The chain combines TRBV6-6 with TRBJ1-5; possible D gene TRBD1, 5 bases. V gave up 5 bases and J gave up 5 bases, with 10 bases separating them. This CDR3 contains 13 residues. Per germline, CDR1 MNHNY and CDR2 SVGAGI (reference sequence).

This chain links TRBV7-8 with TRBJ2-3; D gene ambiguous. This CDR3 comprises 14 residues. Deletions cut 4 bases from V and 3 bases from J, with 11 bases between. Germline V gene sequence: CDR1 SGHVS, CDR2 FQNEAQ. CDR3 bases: TGTGCCAGCAGCTCTCGAGCTGCGACAGATACGCAGTATTTT. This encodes CASSSRAATDTQYF. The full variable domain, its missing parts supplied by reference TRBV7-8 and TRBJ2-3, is GAGVSQSPRYKVAKRGQDVALRCDPISGHVSLFWYQQALGQGPEFLTYFQNEAQLDKSGLPSDRFFAERPEGSVSTLKIQRTQQEDSAVYLCASSSRAATDTQYFGPGTRLTVL.

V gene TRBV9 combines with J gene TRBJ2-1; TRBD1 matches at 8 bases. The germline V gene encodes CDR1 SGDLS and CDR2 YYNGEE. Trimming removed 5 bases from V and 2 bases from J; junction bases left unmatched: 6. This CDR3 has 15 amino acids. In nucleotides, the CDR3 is TGTGCCAGCAGTACAGGGGGATTCACCTACAATGAGCAGTTCTTC. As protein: CASSTGGFTYNEQFF.

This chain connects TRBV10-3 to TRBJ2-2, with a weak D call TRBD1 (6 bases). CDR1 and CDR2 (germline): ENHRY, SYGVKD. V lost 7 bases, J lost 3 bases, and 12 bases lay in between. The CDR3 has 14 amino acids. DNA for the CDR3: TGTGCCATCAAAACAGGGCGGGACACCGGGGAGCTGTTTTTT. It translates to CAIKTGRDTGELFF.

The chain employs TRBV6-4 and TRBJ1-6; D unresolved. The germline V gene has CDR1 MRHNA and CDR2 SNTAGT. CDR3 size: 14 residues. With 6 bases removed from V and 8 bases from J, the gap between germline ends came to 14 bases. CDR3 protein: CASSPEVIDSPLHF. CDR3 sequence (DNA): TGTGCCAGCAGCCCGGAGGTTATAGATTCACCCCTCCACTTT.

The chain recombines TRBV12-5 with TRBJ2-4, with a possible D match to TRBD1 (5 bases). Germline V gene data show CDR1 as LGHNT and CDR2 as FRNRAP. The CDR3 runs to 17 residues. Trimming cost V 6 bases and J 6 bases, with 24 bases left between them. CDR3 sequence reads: CASGCPQGKELANIQYF. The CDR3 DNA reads TGTGCTAGTGGCTGTCCTCAGGGTAAGGAGTTGGCAAACATTCAGTACTTC. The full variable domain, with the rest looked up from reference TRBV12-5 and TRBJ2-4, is DARVTQTPRHKVTEMGQEVTMRCQPILGHNTVFWYRQTMMQGLELLAYFRNRAPLDDSGMPKDRFSAEMPDATLATLKIQPSEPRDSAVYFCASGCPQGKELANIQYFGAGTRLSVL.

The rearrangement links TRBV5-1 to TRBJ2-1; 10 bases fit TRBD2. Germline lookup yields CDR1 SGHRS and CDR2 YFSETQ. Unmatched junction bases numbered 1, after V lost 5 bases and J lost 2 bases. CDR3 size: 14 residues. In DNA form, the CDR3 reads TGCGCCAGCAGTCTAGCGGGAGCCTACAATGAGCAGTTCTTC. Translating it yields CASSLAGAYNEQFF.

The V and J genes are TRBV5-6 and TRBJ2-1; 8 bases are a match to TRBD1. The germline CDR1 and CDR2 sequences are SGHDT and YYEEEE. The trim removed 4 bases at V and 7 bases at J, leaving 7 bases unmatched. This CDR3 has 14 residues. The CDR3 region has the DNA TGTGCCAGCAGCGGGGACAGGTTGGGGAATGAGCAGTTCTTC. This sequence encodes CASSGDRLGNEQFF. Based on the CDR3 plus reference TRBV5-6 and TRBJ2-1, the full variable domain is DAGVTQSPTHLIKTRGQQVTLRCSPKSGHDTVSWYQQALGQGPQFIFQYYEEEERQRGNFPDRFSGHQFPNYSSELNVNALLLGDSALYLCASSGDRLGNEQFFGPGTRLTVL.

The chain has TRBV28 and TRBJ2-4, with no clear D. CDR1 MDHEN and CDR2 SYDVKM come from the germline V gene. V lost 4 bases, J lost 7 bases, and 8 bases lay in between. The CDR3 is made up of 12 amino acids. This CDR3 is CASSSAGNIQYF. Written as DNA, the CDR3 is TGTGCCAGCAGTTCCGCCGGGAACATTCAGTACTTC.

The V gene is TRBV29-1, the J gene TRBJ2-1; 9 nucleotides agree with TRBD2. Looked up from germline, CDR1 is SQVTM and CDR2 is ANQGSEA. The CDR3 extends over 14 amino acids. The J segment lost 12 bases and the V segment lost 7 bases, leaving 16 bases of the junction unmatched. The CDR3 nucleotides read TGCAGCGCCAGTTCACTGAGGACTAGCGTCTTGCAGTTCTTC. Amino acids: CSASSLRTSVLQFF.

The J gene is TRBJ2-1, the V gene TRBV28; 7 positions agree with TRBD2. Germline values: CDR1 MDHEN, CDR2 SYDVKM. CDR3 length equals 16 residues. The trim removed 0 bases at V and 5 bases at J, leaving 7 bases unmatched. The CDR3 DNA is TGTGCCAGCAGTTTATGGGGCGGGAGCACCCACAATGAGCAGTTCTTC. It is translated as CASSLWGGSTHNEQFF.

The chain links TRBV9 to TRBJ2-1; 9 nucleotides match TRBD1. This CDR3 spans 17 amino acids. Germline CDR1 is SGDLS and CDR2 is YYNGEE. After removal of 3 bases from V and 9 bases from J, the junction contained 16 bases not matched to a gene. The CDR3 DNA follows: TGTGCCAGCAGCGCTTCTACCGGACAGGGGATGGGGCGTGAGCAGTTCTTC. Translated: CASSASTGQGMGREQFF.

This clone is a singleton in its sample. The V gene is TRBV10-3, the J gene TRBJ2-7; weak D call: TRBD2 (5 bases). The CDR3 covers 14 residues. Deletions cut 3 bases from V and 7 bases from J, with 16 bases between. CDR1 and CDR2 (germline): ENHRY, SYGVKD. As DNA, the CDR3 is TGTGCCATCAGTGAAAACGGCGGAGGTGGGGAGCAGTACTTC. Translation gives CAISENGGGGEQYF.

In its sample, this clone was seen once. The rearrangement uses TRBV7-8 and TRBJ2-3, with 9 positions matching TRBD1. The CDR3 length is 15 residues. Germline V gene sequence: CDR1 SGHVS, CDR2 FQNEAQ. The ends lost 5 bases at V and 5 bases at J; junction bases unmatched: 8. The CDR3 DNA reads TGTGCCAGCAGCGCGGAGGGACAGGGCGAAGATACGCAGTATTTT. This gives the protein CASSAEGQGEDTQYF. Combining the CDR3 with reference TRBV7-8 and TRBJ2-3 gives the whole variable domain GAGVSQSPRYKVAKRGQDVALRCDPISGHVSLFWYQQALGQGPEFLTYFQNEAQLDKSGLPSDRFFAERPEGSVSTLKIQRTQQEDSAVYLCASSAEGQGEDTQYFGPGTRLTVL.

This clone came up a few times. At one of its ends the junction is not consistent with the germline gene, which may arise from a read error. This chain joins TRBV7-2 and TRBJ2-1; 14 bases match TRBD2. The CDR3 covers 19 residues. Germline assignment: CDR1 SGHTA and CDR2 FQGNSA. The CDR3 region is CATSRGLGLAGGSHNEQFF. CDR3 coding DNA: TGTGCCACCTCCCGAGGTCTTGGACTAGCGGGAGGCTCCCACAATGAGCAGTTCTTC.

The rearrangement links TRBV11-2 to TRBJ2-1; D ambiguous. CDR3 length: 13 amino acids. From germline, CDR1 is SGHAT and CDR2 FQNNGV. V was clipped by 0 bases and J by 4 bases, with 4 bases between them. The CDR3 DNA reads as TGTGCCAGCAGCTTAGAACGGTACAATGAGCAGTTCTTC. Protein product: CASSLERYNEQFF.

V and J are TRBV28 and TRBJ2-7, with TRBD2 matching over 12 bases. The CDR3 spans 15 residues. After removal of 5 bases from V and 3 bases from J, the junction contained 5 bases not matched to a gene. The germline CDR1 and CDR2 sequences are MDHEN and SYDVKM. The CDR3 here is CASSTGTSGYYEQYF. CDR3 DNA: TGTGCCAGCAGTACTGGGACTAGCGGGTACTACGAGCAGTACTTC.

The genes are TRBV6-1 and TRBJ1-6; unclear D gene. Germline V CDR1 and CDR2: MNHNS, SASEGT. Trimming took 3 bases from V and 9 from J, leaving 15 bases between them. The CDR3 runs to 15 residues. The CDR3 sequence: CASSESAYSGSPLHF. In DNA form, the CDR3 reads TGTGCCAGCAGTGAGTCGGCATACTCGGGTTCACCCCTCCACTTT.

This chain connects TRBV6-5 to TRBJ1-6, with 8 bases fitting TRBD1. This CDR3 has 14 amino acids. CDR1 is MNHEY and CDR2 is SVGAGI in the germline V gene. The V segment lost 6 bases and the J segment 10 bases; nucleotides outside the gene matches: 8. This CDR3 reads CASRDRTGTSPLHF. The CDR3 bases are TGTGCCAGCAGAGACAGGACAGGGACCTCACCCCTCCACTTT.

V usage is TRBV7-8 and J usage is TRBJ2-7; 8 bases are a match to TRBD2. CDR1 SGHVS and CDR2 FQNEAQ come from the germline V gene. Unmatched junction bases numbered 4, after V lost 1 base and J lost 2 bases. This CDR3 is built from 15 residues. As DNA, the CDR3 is TGTGCCAGCAGCTTAGGGGTAGCGGGGACCTACGAGCAGTACTTC. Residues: CASSLGVAGTYEQYF.